A single sample is the source of the 10 T cell receptor beta chains below, sequenced in a study of breast tumors, draining lymph nodes, adjacent tissues. Each CDR3 protein is one row after TCRdb ran MiXCR on the multiplex PCR reads. Of about 9,000 distinct CDR3 sequences in the sample, 40% to 55% were seen once. Sequenced input: tumor-adjacent breast tissue. All receptors derive from a female donor with breast cancer. Some clones in this sample may be carry-over from other donors' samples.

The count of this clonotype is one. The chain joins TRBV20-1 to TRBJ2-1; 8 bases line up with TRBD2. The CDR3 covers 15 residues. With V trimmed by 5 bases and J by 7 bases, 13 bases remained unmatched. CDR1 is DFQATT and CDR2 is SNEGSKA in the germline V gene (reference sequence). This chain's CDR3 is CSAGDNAAGVNEQFF. The CDR3 DNA sequence: TGCAGTGCTGGGGACAACGCAGCGGGAGTTAATGAGCAGTTCTTC.

The chain couples TRBV6-5 to TRBJ2-1, with 8 bases that match TRBD2. In germline, CDR1 is MNHEY, CDR2 SVGAGI. The V segment lost 0 bases and the J segment 0 bases; nucleotides outside the gene matches: 4. The CDR3 is made up of 17 amino acids. The CDR3 nucleotides are TGTGCCAGCAGTTACTCGTCGGGAGGGAGCTCCTACAATGAGCAGTTCTTC. Its translation is CASSYSSGGSSYNEQFF.

The chain is built from TRBV10-3 and TRBJ2-1; D might be TRBD1 or TRBD2, each matching 5 bases. V was shortened by 7 bases and J by 12 bases, with 25 bases between the two germline ends. Per germline, CDR1 ENHRY and CDR2 SYGVKD. The CDR3 totals 15 residues. DNA of the CDR3: TGTGCCATCAATTTGCAGGGTTCCCCCCGCCGGGGGCAGTTCTTC. Translated, it gives CAINLQGSPRRGQFF.

The sample holds one count of this clonotype. The chain uses TRBV10-3 and TRBJ1-1; possibly TRBD1 for D (6 bases). CDR1 is ENHRY, CDR2 SYGVKD, per germline. V was pared by 5 bases and J by 0 bases, with 10 bases between. This CDR3 is 14 amino acids long. CDR3: CAISSQGLNTEAFF. CDR3 bases: TGTGCCATCAGTTCACAGGGACTGAACACTGAAGCTTTCTTT.

As for this clonotype: Sequence at one end of the junction differs from germline and may be a read error. The V and J genes are TRBV12-3 or TRBV12-4 and TRBJ1-2, with D tentatively TRBD1 (5 bases). This CDR3 has 13 residues. CDR3 sequence (DNA): TGCGCCAGCGCCCCTGGTGGGCAGGGCGACTACACCTTC. Residues: CASAPGGQGDYTF.

The chain uses TRBV7-9 and TRBJ1-2; D uncertain. There are 15 residues in the CDR3. The V end was cut by 1 base, the J end by 0 bases, with 9 bases between. Germline CDR1 SEHNR, CDR2 FQNEAQ (reference sequence). The CDR3 DNA follows: TGTGCCAGCAGCTTAGTGGACGGAACTAACTATGGCTACACCTTC. It encodes CASSLVDGTNYGYTF. Complete variable domain (other parts from reference TRBV7-9 and TRBJ1-2): DTGVSQNPRHKITKRGQNVTFRCDPISEHNRLYWYRQTLGQGPEFLTYFQNEAQLEKSRLLSDRFSAERPKGSFSTLEIQRTEQGDSAMYLCASSLVDGTNYGYTFGSGTRLTVV.

This clonotype is termed medium-sized. The V call is TRBV15, the J call TRBJ1-5; D perhaps matches TRBD1 (5 bases). Germline V gives CDR1 LNHNV, CDR2 YYDKDF (reference sequence). This CDR3 has 16 amino acids. V dropped 0 bases and J dropped 2 bases, with 11 bases sitting between them. CDR3 protein: CATSRDQGMGNQPQHF. The DNA for the CDR3 is TGTGCCACCAGCAGAGATCAGGGAATGGGCAATCAGCCCCAGCATTTT. Full variable domain (rest looked up from reference TRBV15 and TRBJ1-5): DAMVIQNPRYQVTQFGKPVTLSCSQTLNHNVMYWYQQKSSQAPKLLFHYYDKDFNNEADTPDNFQSRRPNTSFCFLDIRSPGLGDTAMYLCATSRDQGMGNQPQHFGDGTRLSIL.

There are many counts of this clonotype. The genes are TRBV9 and TRBJ2-3; no definite D call. Trimming removed 0 bases from V and 5 bases from J, with 13 bases in between. The CDR3 has 15 residues. In germline, CDR1 is SGDLS, CDR2 YYNGEE. The CDR3 DNA reads TGTGCCAGCAGCGTAGCTTGGGGATCTGGAGATACGCAGTATTTT. This gives the protein CASSVAWGSGDTQYF. Full variable domain (outside the CDR3, taken from reference TRBV9 and TRBJ2-3): DSGVTQTPKHLITATGQRVTLRCSPRSGDLSVYWYQQSLDQGLQFLIQYYNGEERAKGNILERFSAQQFPDLHSELNLSSLELGDSALYFCASSVAWGSGDTQYFGPGTRLTVL.

This clonotype was counted many times. This chain uses TRBV12-5 with TRBJ2-5; TRBD1 matches at 9 bases. Unmatched junction bases numbered 2, after V lost 4 bases and J lost 5 bases. CDR1 is LGHNT, CDR2 FRNRAP, per germline. The CDR3 is made up of 13 amino acids. The CDR3 DNA is TGTGCTAGTGGTTCTGGACAGGGGGAGACCCAGTACTTC. This translates into CASGSGQGETQYF.

This clonotype rates as large (0.1 to 1%). The V and J genes are TRBV2 and TRBJ2-7; the match to TRBD2 covers 9 bases. This CDR3 has 15 amino acids. V lost 7 bases to trimming and J lost 2 bases; unmatched junction nucleotides: 9. Germline CDR1 is SNHLY and CDR2 is FYNNEI. CDR3 amino acids: CASMASGALTYEQYF. For the CDR3, the DNA is TGTGCCAGCATGGCTAGCGGGGCTTTGACCTACGAGCAGTACTTC. The variable domain in full, with the rest retrieved from reference TRBV2 and TRBJ2-7, is EPEVTQTPSHQVTQMGQEVILRCVPISNHLYFYWYRQILGQKVEFLVSFYNNEISEKSEIFDDQFSVERPDGSNFTLKIRSTKLEDSAMYFCASMASGALTYEQYFGPGTRLTVT.